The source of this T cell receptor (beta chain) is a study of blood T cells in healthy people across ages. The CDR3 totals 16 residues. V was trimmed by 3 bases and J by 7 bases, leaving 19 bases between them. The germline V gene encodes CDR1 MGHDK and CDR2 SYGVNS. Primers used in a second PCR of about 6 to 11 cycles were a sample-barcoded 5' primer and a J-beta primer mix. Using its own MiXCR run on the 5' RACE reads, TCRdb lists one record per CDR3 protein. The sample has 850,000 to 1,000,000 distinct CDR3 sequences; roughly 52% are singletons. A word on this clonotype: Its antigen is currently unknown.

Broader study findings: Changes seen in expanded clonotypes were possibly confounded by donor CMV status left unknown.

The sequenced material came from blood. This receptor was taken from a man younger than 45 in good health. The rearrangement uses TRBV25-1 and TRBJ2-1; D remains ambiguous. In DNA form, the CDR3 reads TGTGCCAGCAGTGAGTCTTTGGGTTCTCTCAATAATGAGCAGTTCTTC. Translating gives CASSESLGSLNNEQFF.